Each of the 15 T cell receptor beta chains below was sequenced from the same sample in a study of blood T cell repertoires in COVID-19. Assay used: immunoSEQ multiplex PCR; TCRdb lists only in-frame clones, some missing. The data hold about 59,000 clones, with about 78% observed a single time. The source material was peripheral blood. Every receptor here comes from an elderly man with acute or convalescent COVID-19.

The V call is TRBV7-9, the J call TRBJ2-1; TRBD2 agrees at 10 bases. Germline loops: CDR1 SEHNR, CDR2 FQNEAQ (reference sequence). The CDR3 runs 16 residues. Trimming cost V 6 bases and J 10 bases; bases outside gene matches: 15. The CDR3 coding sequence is TGTGCCAGCAGGATTAGCGGGGGGACCACCGAGGGAGAGCAGTTCTTC. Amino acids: CASRISGGTTEGEQFF.

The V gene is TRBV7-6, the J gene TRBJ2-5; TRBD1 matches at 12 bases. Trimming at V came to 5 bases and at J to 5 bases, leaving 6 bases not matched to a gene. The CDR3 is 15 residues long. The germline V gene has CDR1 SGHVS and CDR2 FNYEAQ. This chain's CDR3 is CASSLGTGGAETQYF. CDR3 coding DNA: TGTGCCAGCAGCCTGGGGACAGGGGGCGCGGAGACCCAGTACTTC.

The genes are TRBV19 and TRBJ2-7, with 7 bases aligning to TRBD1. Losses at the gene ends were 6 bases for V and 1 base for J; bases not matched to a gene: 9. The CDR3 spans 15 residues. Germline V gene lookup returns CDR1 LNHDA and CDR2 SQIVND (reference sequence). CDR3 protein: CASRYQGDQSYEQYF. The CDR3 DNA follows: TGTGCCAGTAGGTACCAGGGGGACCAATCCTACGAGCAGTACTTC.

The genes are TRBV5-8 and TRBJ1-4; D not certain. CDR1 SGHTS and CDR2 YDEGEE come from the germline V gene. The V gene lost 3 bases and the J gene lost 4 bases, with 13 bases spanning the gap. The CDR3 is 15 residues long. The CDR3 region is CASSSRVRGNEKLFF. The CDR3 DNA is TGTGCCAGCAGCTCCCGCGTACGGGGTAATGAAAAACTGTTTTTT. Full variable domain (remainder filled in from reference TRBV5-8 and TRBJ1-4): EAGVTQSPTHLIKTRGQQATLRCSPISGHTSVYWYQQALGLGLQFLLWYDEGEERNRGNFPPRFSGRQFPNYSSELNVNALELEDSALYLCASSSRVRGNEKLFFGSGTQLSVL.

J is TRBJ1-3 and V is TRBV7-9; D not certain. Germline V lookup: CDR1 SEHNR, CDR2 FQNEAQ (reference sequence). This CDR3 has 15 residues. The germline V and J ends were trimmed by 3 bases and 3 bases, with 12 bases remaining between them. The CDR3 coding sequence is TGTGCCAGCAGCTTTCTCTCGACTGTTGGAAACACCATATATTTT. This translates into CASSFLSTVGNTIYF.

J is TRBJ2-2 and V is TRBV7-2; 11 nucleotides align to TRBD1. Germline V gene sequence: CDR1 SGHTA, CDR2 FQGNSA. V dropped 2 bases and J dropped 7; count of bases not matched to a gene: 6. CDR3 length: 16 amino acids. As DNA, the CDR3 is TGTGCCAGCAGCTTAAGAGGACAGGGGGCCGGCGGGGAGCTGTTTTTT. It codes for CASSLRGQGAGGELFF.

CDR3 in amino acids: CSVKDSSYEQYF. The CDR3 region has the DNA TGCAGCGTTAAGGACAGCTCCTACGAGCAGTACTTC. This chain links TRBV29-1 with TRBJ2-7; D may be TRBD1 (6 bases). Trimming took 5 bases from V and 0 from J, leaving 8 bases between them. The germline CDR1 and CDR2 sequences are SQVTM and ANQGSEA. The CDR3 is 12 residues long.

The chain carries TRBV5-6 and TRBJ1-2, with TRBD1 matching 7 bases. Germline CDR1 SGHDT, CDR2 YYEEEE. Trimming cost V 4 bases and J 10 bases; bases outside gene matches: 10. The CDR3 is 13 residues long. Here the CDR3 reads CASSLTGAGVYTF. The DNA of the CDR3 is TGTGCCAGCAGCCTAACAGGGGCAGGGGTCTACACCTTC.

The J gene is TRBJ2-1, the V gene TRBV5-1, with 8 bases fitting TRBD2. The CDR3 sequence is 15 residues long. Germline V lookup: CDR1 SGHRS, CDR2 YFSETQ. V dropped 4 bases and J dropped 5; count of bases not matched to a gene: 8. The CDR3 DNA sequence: TGCGCCAGCAGCCCCGAGGGACTAGGGCACAATGAGCAGTTCTTC. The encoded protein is CASSPEGLGHNEQFF.

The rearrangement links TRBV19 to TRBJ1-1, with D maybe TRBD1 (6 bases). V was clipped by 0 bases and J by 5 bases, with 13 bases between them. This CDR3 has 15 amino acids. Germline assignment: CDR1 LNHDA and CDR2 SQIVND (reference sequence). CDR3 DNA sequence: TGTGCCAGTAGTATAGATGTAAGGGGGGGAACTGAAGCTTTCTTT. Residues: CASSIDVRGGTEAFF.

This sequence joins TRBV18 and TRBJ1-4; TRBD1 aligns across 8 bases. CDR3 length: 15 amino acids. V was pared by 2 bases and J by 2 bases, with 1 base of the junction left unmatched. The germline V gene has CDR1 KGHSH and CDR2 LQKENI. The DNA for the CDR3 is TGTGCCAGCTCACCAACAGGGGGGACTAATGAAAAACTGTTTTTT. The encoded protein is CASSPTGGTNEKLFF.

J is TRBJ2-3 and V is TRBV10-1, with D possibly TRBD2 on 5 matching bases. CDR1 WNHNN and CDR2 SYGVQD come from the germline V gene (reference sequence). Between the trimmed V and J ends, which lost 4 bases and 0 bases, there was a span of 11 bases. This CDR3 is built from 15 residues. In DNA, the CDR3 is TGCGCCAGCAGTGTTACGGGGATGAGCACAGATACGCAGTATTTT. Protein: CASSVTGMSTDTQYF.

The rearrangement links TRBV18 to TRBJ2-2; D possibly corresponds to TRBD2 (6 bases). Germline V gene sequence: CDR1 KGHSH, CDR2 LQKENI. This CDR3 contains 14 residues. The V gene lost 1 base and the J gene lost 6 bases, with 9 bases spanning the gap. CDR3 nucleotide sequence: TGTGCCAGCTCACCACGAGAGCGGGCCGGGGAGCTGTTTTTT. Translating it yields CASSPRERAGELFF.

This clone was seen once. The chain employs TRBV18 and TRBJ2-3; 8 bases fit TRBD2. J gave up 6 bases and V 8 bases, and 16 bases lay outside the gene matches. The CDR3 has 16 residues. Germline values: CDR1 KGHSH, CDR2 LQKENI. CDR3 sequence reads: CASHPPLPGGGDTQYF. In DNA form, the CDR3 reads TGTGCCAGCCATCCCCCCCTGCCGGGGGGGGGCGATACGCAGTATTTT.

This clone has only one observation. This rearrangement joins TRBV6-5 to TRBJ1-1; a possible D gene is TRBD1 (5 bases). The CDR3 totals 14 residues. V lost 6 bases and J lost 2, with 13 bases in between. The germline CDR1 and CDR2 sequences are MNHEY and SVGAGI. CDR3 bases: TGTGCCAGCAGCTTGGGGGGGGGAAACACTGAAGCTTTCTTT. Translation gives CASSLGGGNTEAFF.